The rows below give T cell receptor beta chains drawn from one sample of a study of tumor-infiltrating lymphocytes in primary liver carcinoma. A single record per CDR3 protein comes from TCRdb applying MiXCR to the multiplex PCR reads. The sample has fewer than 200,000 distinct CDR3 sequences, around four fifths seen once. Sequencing was done on a sample of tumor tissue from primary liver carcinoma. These receptor sequences come from a man aged 40-50 years with primary liver carcinoma and hepatitis B virus infection. CDR3s include the opening cysteine and the closing phenylalanine or tryptophan.

v_call: TRBV11-1
cdr3_aa: CASSSSLDSAYEQYF

v_call: TRBV6-5
cdr3_aa: CARSPARGVSPYNEQFF

v_call: TRBV19
cdr3_aa: CASSIGQGNPQFF

v_call: TRBV12-2
cdr3_aa: CASRPHRGSSRDNEQFF

v_call: TRBV12-3/TRBV12-4
cdr3_aa: CAISLRAYNEQFF

v_call: TRBV11-3
cdr3_aa: CACNLGVSNNEQFF

v_call: TRBV7-3
cdr3_aa: CASRFQYGDTQYF

v_call: TRBV4-3
cdr3_aa: CASSPGPRENTVAFF

v_call: TRBV19
cdr3_aa: CASRRAWETQYF

v_call: TRBV6-6
cdr3_aa: CAKSTTGVSPLHF

v_call: TRBV11-3
cdr3_aa: CASGLDLRVVQPQHF

v_call: TRBV5-4
cdr3_aa: CASSLCGRQGQETQYF

v_call: TRBV4-2
cdr3_aa: CACSQTGAKDSPLHF

v_call: TRBV11-2
cdr3_aa: CVSTLEDWTNVLTF

v_call: TRBV12-3/TRBV12-4
cdr3_aa: CASSPQGAGRESQYF

v_call: TRBV29-1
cdr3_aa: CSGTQGGTYTQYF

v_call: TRBV29-1
cdr3_aa: CSVRSSGGWAETQYF

v_call: TRBV10-3
cdr3_aa: CDIRPGPGNDEQFF

v_call: TRBV28
cdr3_aa: CASSQQGFGHPQHF

v_call: TRBV29-1
cdr3_aa: CSVEDPGGPLTMATF

v_call: TRBV5-1
cdr3_aa: CARRFGTRNTGELFF

v_call: TRBV5-6
cdr3_aa: CASSQGVAGVMLSYEQYF

v_call: TRBV12-3/TRBV12-4
cdr3_aa: CVNSTRNEQFF